This TCR beta chain was sequenced in a study of blood T cell repertoires in COVID-19. Background on the study: The United States, Italy and Spain were the sources of the acute and convalescent COVID-19 samples. Sources were T cells, B-cell-depleted T cells, or PBMCs; the material itself was cDNA or gDNA.

The repertoire was sequenced with immunoSEQ multiplex PCR; TCRdb's copy has only in-frame clones and lacks some. The table shows roughly 150,000 clones, with under 90% occurring only once. The sequenced material came from peripheral blood. The source is a woman over 75 with acute or convalescent COVID-19.

CDR3 residues: CASSLGQGGRETQYF. Here the CDR3 DNA reads TGTGCCAGCAGTCTAGGACAGGGAGGCCGAGAGACCCAGTACTTC. J is TRBJ2-5 and V is TRBV6-1; TRBD1 matches 8 bases. After removal of 5 bases from V and 4 bases from J, the junction contained 9 bases not matched to a gene. Germline lookup yields CDR1 MNHNS and CDR2 SASEGT. This CDR3 comprises 15 residues.